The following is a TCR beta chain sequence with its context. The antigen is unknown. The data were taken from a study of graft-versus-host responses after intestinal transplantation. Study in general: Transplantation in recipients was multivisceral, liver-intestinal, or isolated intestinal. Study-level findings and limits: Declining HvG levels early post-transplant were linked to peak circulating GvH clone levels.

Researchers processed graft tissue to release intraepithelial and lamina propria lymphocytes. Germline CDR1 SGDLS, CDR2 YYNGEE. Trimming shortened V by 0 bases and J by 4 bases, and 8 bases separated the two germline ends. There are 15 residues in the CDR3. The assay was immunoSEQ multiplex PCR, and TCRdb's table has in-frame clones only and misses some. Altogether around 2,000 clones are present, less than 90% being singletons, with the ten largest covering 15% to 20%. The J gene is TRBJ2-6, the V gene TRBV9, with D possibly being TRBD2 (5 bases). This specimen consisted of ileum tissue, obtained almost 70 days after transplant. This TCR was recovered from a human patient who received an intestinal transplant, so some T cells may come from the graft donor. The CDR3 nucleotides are TGTGCCAGCAGCGTAGGTGGGAGAGGGGCCAACGTCCTGACTTTC. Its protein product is CASSVGGRGANVLTF.